This section outlines one T cell receptor beta chain sequence together with its context. These data are taken from a study of blood T cell repertoires in COVID-19. About the research overall: The origin of the acute and convalescent COVID-19 samples was the United States, Italy and Spain. PBMCs, B-cell-depleted T cells, or T cells provided the cDNA or gDNA that made up the material.

Trimming stripped 2 bases from V and 4 bases from J, with 9 bases between. Per germline, CDR1 SGHAT and CDR2 FQNNGV. This CDR3 comprises 13 residues. As handled by the study authors: By means of reference gene primer amplification, nucleated cell counts were estimated. Profiled with immunoSEQ multiplex PCR; TCRdb holds only in-frame clones, not every one. V and J calls and clone size follow that table, whereas D and trimming were derived from the DNA. The data show roughly 260,000 clones, roughly nine tenths seen once. The chain combines TRBV11-2 with TRBJ2-7, with a possible D match to TRBD1 (6 bases). Material for sequencing was peripheral blood. This receptor was obtained from a man aged 60 to 69 who had recovered from COVID-19. CDR3 nucleotide sequence: TGTGCCAGCAGCTTAAGTCAGGGGTACGAGCAGTACTTC. Its translation is CASSLSQGYEQYF.